This T cell receptor (beta chain) was observed in a study of blood T cell repertoires in COVID-19. This CDR3 has 14 amino acids. In germline, CDR1 is SGDLS, CDR2 YYNGEE. Trimming pared 0 bases from V and 5 bases from J, leaving 10 bases between. Original data processing: Estimation of nucleated cell counts was performed using reference gene primer amplification. Profiled with immunoSEQ multiplex PCR; TCRdb holds only in-frame clones, not every one. V and J calls plus clone size are reproduced from that table; the DNA served to infer D and trimming. The sample contains 180,000 or so clones, around 91% of which appear only once. Recruitment covered over 20 US areas and drew participants whose ages spanned roughly 18 to 100 years. Self-reported history from a screening survey and questionnaire set each donor's cohort.

The source of this sequence is a woman younger than 30 who had recovered from COVID-19. The J gene is TRBJ2-3, the V gene TRBV9, with D possibly being TRBD2 (6 bases). Sequenced: PBMCs or T cells enriched from blood (not recorded which). The CDR3 nucleotides read TGTGCCAGCAGCGTAGCGGGAGTCGGAGATACGCAGTATTTT. Its translation is CASSVAGVGDTQYF.